This entry lists 14 T cell receptor beta chains sequenced from one sample in a study of cytotoxic CD8 clonotypes in ibrutinib-treated CLL. TCRdb's table, derived via immunoSEQ multiplex PCR, lists solely in-frame clones and lacks some. Here the sample spans roughly 250,000 clones, 70% being singletons. The sequenced sample was PBMCs, obtained after 24 months of ibrutinib treatment. These receptors came from a human donor with chronic lymphocytic leukemia.

J is TRBJ2-3 and V is TRBV9; TRBD2 matches at 8 bases. The J segment lost 4 bases and the V segment lost 8 bases, leaving 9 bases of the junction unmatched. The V gene's germline CDR1 is SGDLS and CDR2 YYNGEE. The CDR3 runs 14 residues. The CDR3 DNA sequence: TGTGCCAGTCAGACTAGCGATCTTGCAGATACGCAGTATTTT. Encoded protein: CASQTSDLADTQYF.

V usage is TRBV5-1 and J usage is TRBJ2-3, with TRBD2 matching over 9 bases. Germline CDR1 and CDR2: SGHRS and YFSETQ. V dropped 4 bases and J dropped 4; count of bases not matched to a gene: 13. The length of the CDR3 is 17 residues. The CDR3 loop is CASSPGDSGSRADTQYF. The DNA of the CDR3 is TGCGCCAGCAGCCCGGGGGATAGCGGGAGTAGGGCAGATACGCAGTATTTT.

The rearrangement links TRBV9 to TRBJ2-1; TRBD2 agrees at 9 bases. The CDR3 covers 14 residues. The V gene's germline CDR1 is SGDLS and CDR2 YYNGEE. V trimming: 4 bases; J trimming: 4 bases; junction bases outside the gene matches: 3. CDR3 sequence reads: CASSPSGAYNEQFF. The CDR3 nucleotides are TGTGCCAGCAGCCCTAGCGGGGCGTACAATGAGCAGTTCTTC. Together with reference TRBV9 and TRBJ2-1, the CDR3 gives the full variable domain: DSGVTQTPKHLITATGQRVTLRCSPRSGDLSVYWYQQSLDQGLQFLIQYYNGEERAKGNILERFSAQQFPDLHSELNLSSLELGDSALYFCASSPSGAYNEQFFGPGTRLTVL.

The rearrangement joins TRBV28 to TRBJ2-1; D might be TRBD2 (5 bases). Germline CDR1 and CDR2: MDHEN and SYDVKM. The CDR3 is 11 residues long. V lost 4 bases to trimming and J lost 13 bases, with 11 bases between them. Written as DNA, the CDR3 is TGTGCCAGCAGTTCTAGTCGGGGACAGTTCTTC. Translating it yields CASSSSRGQFF.

V usage is TRBV6-6 and J usage is TRBJ2-3; no clear D gene. Per the germline V gene, CDR1 is MNHNY and CDR2 is SVGAGI (reference sequence). Trimming pared 7 bases from V and 2 bases from J, leaving 10 bases between. This CDR3 contains 13 residues. The CDR3 DNA reads as TGTGCCAGCAAAGGGCAGGACACAGATACGCAGTATTTT. Amino acid sequence: CASKGQDTDTQYF.

This clone has just a few counts. V usage is TRBV28 and J usage is TRBJ1-2; possibly TRBD1 for D (5 bases). Germline-derived CDR1 and CDR2 are MDHEN and SYDVKM. V was shortened by 8 bases and J by 2 bases, with 15 bases between the two germline ends. The CDR3 loop spans 14 amino acids. The CDR3 loop is CASSGKLTNYGYTF. CDR3 nucleotides: TGTGCCAGCTCAGGGAAACTTACGAACTATGGCTACACCTTC.

This chain connects TRBV6-5 to TRBJ2-1; the match to TRBD2 covers 7 bases. The V gene end was trimmed by 6 bases and the J gene end by 2 bases; junction bases not matched to a gene: 7. Per germline, CDR1 MNHEY and CDR2 SVGAGI. The CDR3 spans 15 residues. CDR3 loop: CASSSSGIPYNEQFF. The DNA for the CDR3 is TGTGCCAGCAGCTCCAGCGGGATCCCCTACAATGAGCAGTTCTTC.

Many counts were recorded for this clone. This chain joins TRBV28 and TRBJ2-7; tentatively, D is TRBD2 (5 bases). V dropped 5 bases and J dropped 3 bases, with 5 bases sitting between them. Germline loops: CDR1 MDHEN, CDR2 SYDVKM. This CDR3 region has 11 residues. CDR3 loop: CASSRGYEQYF. DNA of the CDR3: TGTGCCAGCAGTCGGGGCTACGAGCAGTACTTC.

The chain recombines TRBV25-1 with TRBJ2-2, with D uncertain. CDR3 size: 12 residues. Per the germline V gene, CDR1 is MGHDK and CDR2 is SYGVNS. Trimming removed 7 bases at V and 3 bases at J, with 6 bases between. The CDR3 loop reads CASMLYTGELFF. For the CDR3, the DNA is TGTGCCAGCATGCTATACACCGGGGAGCTGTTTTTT. Complete variable domain (other parts from reference TRBV25-1 and TRBJ2-2): EADIYQTPRYLVIGTGKKITLECSQTMGHDKMYWYQQDPGMELHLIHYSYGVNSTEKGDLSSESTVSRIRTEHFPLTLESARPSHTSQYLCASMLYTGELFFGEGSRLTVL.

The chain carries TRBV5-1 and TRBJ1-5; 7 nucleotides agree with TRBD1. Losses at the gene ends were 4 bases for V and 7 bases for J; bases not matched to a gene: 11. The CDR3 extends over 15 amino acids. CDR1 and CDR2 from the germline V gene are SGHRS and YFSETQ. CDR3 coding DNA: TGCGCCAGCAGCGAAGGGACAGAAATGAGACAGCCCCAGCATTTT. Encoded protein: CASSEGTEMRQPQHF.

This clone has just a few counts. The genes are TRBV20-1 and TRBJ1-2, with D possibly matching TRBD1 (5 bases). The CDR3 consists of 11 residues. Germline lookup yields CDR1 DFQATT and CDR2 SNEGSKA (reference sequence). The V end lost 3 bases, the J end lost 6 bases, and 8 bases lay between the germline ends. The CDR3 coding sequence is TGCAGTGCTAGTGGAGGGGATGGCTACACCTTC. Its protein is CSASGGDGYTF.

This clone was counted only a few times. Other nucleotide sequences in the sample specify the same CDR3. This chain joins TRBV5-1 and TRBJ1-5; the D is unclear. Between the trimmed V and J ends, which lost 0 bases and 0 bases, there was a span of 4 bases. Germline CDR1 SGHRS, CDR2 YFSETQ. The CDR3 runs 14 residues. The CDR3 DNA reads as TGCGCCAGCAGCTTGGACTCTAGCAATCAGCCCCAGCATTTT. Its protein is CASSLDSSNQPQHF.

This rearrangement joins TRBV19 to TRBJ1-2; D call uncertain. V was pared by 3 bases and J by 4 bases, with 6 bases between. Germline loops: CDR1 LNHDA, CDR2 SQIVND (reference sequence). This CDR3 has 12 residues. CDR3 DNA sequence: TGTGCCAGTAGTATCCCGGCCTATGGCTACACCTTC. Its protein product is CASSIPAYGYTF.

This clone was picked up a small number of times. DNA for the CDR3: TGTGCCAGCAGCCCACGGGAAGGAAGGGGCTACGAGCAGTACTTC. Translating gives CASSPREGRGYEQYF. The J gene is TRBJ2-7, the V gene TRBV7-6; D may match TRBD1 or TRBD2 (5 bases each). Germline V lookup: CDR1 SGHVS, CDR2 FNYEAQ. The CDR3 has 15 residues. V was pared by 5 bases and J by 3 bases, with 17 bases between.